This section outlines one TCR beta chain sequence together with its context. These data originate in a study of blood T cell repertoires in COVID-19. Original methodology: Amplification of reference gene primers was used by the study to estimate nucleated cell counts. Sequencing used immunoSEQ multiplex PCR; TCRdb keeps in-frame clones, though not all of them. The D gene and trimming were derived from the DNA, and the V and J assignments and clone size from that table. The sample lists 250,000 to 350,000 clones, just over 85% occurring once. Germline-derived CDR1 and CDR2 are SGDLS and YYNGEE. This CDR3 spans 13 amino acids. Trimming took 4 bases from V and 4 from J, leaving 9 bases between them.

The specimen was peripheral blood. The clonotype comes from a woman aged 25 to 39 with active or convalescent COVID-19. The V call is TRBV9, the J call TRBJ2-1; unclear D gene. The CDR3 reads CASSPRLYNEQFF. CDR3 DNA sequence: TGTGCCAGCAGCCCCCGACTGTACAATGAGCAGTTCTTC.